This T cell receptor beta chain is drawn from a study of identifying expanded T cells in peripheral blood. Study results and limitations: Roughly two-week clone count variance significantly increased as total template count grew. Over about two and four weeks, about 16 and 20 clones changed, versus approximately 1.2 between replicates.

TCRdb's copy holds only in-frame clones and misses some; the assay was immunoSEQ multiplex PCR. The table records around 90,000 clones, approximately 90% of them present only once. Healthy donors had no documented immune events, such as infections, while sampled. V shed 3 bases and J shed 4 bases, with 10 bases lying between them. CDR3 length: 13 residues. Germline CDR1 MNHEY, CDR2 SMNVEV (reference sequence). Worth noting for this clone: As yet, its antigen is unknown.

This receptor was identified in a person aged 18 to 75 in good health. The chain joins TRBV27 to TRBJ2-7; possible D gene TRBD2, 6 bases. Input material: blood. The CDR3 DNA sequence: TGTGCCAGCAGTTTGTCAGGGAGGTACGAGCAGTACTTC. This encodes CASSLSGRYEQYF.